This T cell receptor beta chain was sequenced during a study of cytomegalovirus exposure and HLA in healthy donors (dated by TCRdb to 2017 to 2019). Looking at the study overall: According to a later analysis, one platform produced both the 110 or so validation repertoires and the 700 or so repertoires of the first cohort. Besides the first cohort of about 730 subjects, a separate validation cohort made up of over a hundred different subjects was used. The aim of the study was to test whether cataloging public T cell receptors could identify signatures of past pathogen exposure. To predict cytomegalovirus infection status, the study combined high-throughput TCR immunosequencing, statistical association of individual TCRs with disease status, and machine learning.

General study outcomes and caveats: In vitro tests confirmed that three of the cytomegalovirus-associated TCR beta chains recognize cytomegalovirus antigens. The classifier was reported to diagnose cytomegalovirus status with high specificity and sensitivity in both the original cohort and the validation cohort. According to the authors, the approach could potentially be generalized to other disease states and immunological phenotypes. Subsequent analysis determined that TCRs grouped into clusters in the first cohort also showed a tendency toward co-occurrence across the 120 validation repertoires, and 94% of cluster scores exceeded 0. All 110 or so repertoires were used to score co-occurrence in the validation cohort in a later analysis, because that analysis had no HLA typing for the cohort. The study listed 150 to 200 TCR beta chains as associated with cytomegalovirus. Most TCR sequences were seen in very few donors, while some public TCRs were found in many individuals.

Libraries were made using the immunoSEQ multiplex PCR assay. The paper's processing steps were these. A statistical classification framework was built for diagnosing cytomegalovirus status from the catalog of TCR beta chain sequences. This is the immuneACCESS table as TCRdb keeps it, with only in-frame sequences that have V and J called. A part of the clones is gone; compared with another copy, unresolved V genes explain less than half, and the rest is unexplained. V and J calls plus clone size are reproduced from that table; the DNA served to infer D and trimming. This sample lists some 90,000 clones; roughly 96% were detected once. 0.78% of the sample rests with the top ten. The V end loses 4 bases and the J end loses 1 base, and a stretch of 19 bases separates them. Taken from the germline V gene, the CDR1 and CDR2 loops are MGHRA and YSYEKL. From cysteine to phenylalanine, the CDR3 is 17 amino acids long. CDR3 DNA is the only sequence kept; it has 51 bases, read in frame from the first base.

Donors formed part of the validation cohort, which comprised 120 or so subjects and was distinct from the first cohort of 666 subjects. About this clone: No antigen is known for it. Base qualities are not recorded, but no much larger clone differs from it by a single base.

The sequencing sample was made of PBMCs. This sequence uses TRBV4-1 and TRBJ1-1; the D gene identity is not certain. The sequence was obtained from a young man in good health and CMV-seronegative. The CDR3 reads as follows: CASSPGIYGQTNTEAFF. The nucleotide sequence reads as follows: TGCGCCAGCAGCCCCGGAATTTATGGGCAAACGAACACTGAAGCTTTCTTT.